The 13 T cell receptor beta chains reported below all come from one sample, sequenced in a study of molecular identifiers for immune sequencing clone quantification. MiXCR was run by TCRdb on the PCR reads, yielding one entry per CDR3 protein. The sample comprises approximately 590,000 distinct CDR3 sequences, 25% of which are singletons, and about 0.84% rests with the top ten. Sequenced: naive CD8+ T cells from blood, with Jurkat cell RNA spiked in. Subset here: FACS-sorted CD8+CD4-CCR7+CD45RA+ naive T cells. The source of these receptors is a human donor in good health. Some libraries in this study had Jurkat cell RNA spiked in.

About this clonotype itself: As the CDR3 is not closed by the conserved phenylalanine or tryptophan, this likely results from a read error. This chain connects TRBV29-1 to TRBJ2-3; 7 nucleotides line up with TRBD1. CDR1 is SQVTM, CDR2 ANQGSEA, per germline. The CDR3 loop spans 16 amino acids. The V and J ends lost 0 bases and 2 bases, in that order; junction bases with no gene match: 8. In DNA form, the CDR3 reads TGCAGCGTTGAAGATGAGGCGCAGGGGGACACAGATACGCAGTATCTT. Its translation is CSVEDEAQGDTDTQYL.

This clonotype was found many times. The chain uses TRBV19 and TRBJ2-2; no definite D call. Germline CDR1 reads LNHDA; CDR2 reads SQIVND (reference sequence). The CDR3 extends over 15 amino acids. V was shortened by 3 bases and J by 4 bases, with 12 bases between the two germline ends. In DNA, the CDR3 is TGTGCCAGTAGTATGGCAGGACGGAGCACCGGGGAGCTGTTTTTT. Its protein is CASSMAGRSTGELFF.

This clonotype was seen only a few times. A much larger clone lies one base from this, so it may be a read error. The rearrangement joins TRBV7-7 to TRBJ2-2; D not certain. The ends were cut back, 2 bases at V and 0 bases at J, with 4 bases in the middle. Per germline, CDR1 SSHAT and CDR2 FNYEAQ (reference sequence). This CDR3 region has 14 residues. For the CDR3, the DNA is TGTGCCAGCAGCTTATCGCCGAACACCGGGGAGCTGTTTTTT. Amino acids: CASSLSPNTGELFF.

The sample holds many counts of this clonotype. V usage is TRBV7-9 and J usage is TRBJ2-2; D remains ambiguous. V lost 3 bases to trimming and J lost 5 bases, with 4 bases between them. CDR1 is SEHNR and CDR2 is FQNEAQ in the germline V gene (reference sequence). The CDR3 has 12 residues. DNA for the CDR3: TGTGCCAGCAGCTTCCAGACCGGGGAGCTGTTTTTT. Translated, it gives CASSFQTGELFF.

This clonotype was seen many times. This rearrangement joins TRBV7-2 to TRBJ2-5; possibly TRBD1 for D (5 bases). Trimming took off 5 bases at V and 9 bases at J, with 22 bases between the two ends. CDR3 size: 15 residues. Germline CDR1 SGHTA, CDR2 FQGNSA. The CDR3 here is CASSLGAGPFWAQYF. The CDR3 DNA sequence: TGTGCCAGCAGCCTTGGGGCAGGGCCTTTTTGGGCCCAGTACTTC.

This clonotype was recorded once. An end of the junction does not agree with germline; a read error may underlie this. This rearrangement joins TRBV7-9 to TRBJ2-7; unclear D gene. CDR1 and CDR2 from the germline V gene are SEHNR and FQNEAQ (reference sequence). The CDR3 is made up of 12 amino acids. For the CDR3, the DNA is TGTGCCAGCAGCCCGGCCTCCTACGAGCCGTCCTTC. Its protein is CASSPASYEPSF. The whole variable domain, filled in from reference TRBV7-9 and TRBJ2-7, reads DTGVSQNPRHKITKRGQNVTFRCDPISEHNRLYWYRQTLGQGPEFLTYFQNEAQLEKSRLLSDRFSAERPKGSFSTLEIQRTEQGDSAMYLCASSPASYEPSFGPGTRLTVT.

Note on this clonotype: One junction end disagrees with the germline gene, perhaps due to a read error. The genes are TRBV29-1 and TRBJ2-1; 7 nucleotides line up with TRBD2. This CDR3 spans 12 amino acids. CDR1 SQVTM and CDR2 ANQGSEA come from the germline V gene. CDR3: CSVAGGYNGQFF. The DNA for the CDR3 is TGCAGCGTTGCCGGGGGGTACAATGGGCAGTTCTTC.

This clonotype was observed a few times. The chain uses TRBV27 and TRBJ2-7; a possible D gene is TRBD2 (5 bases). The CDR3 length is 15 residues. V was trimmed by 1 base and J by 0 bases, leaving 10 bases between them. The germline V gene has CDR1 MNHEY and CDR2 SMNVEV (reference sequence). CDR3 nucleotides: TGTGCCAGCAGTTTATGGGGAGAAGACTCCTACGAGCAGTACTTC. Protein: CASSLWGEDSYEQYF.

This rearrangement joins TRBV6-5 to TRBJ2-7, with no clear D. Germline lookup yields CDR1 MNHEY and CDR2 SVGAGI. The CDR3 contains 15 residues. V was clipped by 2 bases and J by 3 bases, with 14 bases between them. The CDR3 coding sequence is TGTGCCAGCAGTTACCAGTCTACCCCCGGCTACGAGCAGTACTTC. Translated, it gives CASSYQSTPGYEQYF.

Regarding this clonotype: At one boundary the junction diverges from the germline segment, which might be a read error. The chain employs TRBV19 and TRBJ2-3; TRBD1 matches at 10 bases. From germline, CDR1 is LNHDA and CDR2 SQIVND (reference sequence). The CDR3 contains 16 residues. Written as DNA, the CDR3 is TGTGCCAGTAGTTCCCTCGGGACAGGGGTTAACGATACGCGGTATTTT. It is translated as CASSSLGTGVNDTRYF.

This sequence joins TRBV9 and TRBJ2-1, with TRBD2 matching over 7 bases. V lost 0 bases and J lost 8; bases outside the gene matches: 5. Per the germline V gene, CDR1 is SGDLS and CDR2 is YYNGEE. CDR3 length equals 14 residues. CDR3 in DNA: TGTGCCAGCAGCGTAGATGGGAGGGGCGATGAGCAGTTCTTC. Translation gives CASSVDGRGDEQFF.

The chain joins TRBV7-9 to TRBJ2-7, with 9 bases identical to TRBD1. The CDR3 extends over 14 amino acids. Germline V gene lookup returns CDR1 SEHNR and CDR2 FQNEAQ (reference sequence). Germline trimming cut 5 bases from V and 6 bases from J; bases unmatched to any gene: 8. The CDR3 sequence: CASSLGTGLPEQYF. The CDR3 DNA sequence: TGTGCCAGCAGCCTTGGGACAGGGCTTCCCGAGCAGTACTTC.

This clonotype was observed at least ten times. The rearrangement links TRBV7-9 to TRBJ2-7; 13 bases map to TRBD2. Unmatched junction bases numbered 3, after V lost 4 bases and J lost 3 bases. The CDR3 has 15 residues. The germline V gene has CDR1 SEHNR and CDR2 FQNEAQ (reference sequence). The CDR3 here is CASSSGTSGVYEQYF. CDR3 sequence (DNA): TGTGCCAGCAGCTCCGGGACTAGCGGGGTCTACGAGCAGTACTTC.